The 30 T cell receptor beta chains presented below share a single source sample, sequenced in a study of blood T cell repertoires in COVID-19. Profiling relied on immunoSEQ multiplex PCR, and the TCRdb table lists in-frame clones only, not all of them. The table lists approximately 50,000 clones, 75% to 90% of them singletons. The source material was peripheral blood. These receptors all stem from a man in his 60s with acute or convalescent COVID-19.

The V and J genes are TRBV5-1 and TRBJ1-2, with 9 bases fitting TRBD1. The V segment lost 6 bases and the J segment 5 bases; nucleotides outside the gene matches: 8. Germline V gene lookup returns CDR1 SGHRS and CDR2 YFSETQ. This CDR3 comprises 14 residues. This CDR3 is CASTRDREGYGYTF. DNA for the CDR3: TGCGCCAGCACCCGGGACAGGGAAGGGTATGGCTACACCTTC.

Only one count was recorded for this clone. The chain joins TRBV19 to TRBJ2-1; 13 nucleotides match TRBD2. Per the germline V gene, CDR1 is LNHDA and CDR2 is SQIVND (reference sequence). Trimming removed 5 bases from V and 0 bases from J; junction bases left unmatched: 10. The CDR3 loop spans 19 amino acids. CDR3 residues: CASSARTSGSRGSYNEQFF. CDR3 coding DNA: TGTGCCAGTAGTGCCCGGACTAGCGGGAGTAGGGGCTCCTACAATGAGCAGTTCTTC.

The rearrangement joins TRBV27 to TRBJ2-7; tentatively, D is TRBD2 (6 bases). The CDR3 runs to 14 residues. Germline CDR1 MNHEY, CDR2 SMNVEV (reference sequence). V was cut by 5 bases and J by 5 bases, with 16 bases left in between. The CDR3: CASSPRDSLNEQYF. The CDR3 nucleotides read TGTGCCAGCAGTCCCCGGGACTCCCTCAACGAGCAGTACTTC.

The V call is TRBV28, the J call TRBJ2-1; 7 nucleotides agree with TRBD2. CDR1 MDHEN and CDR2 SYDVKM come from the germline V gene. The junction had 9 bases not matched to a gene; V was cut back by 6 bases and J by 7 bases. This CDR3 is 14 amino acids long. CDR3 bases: TGTGCCAGCAGCCCGTCTGGGGGGGGGAATGAGCAGTTCTTC. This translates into CASSPSGGGNEQFF.

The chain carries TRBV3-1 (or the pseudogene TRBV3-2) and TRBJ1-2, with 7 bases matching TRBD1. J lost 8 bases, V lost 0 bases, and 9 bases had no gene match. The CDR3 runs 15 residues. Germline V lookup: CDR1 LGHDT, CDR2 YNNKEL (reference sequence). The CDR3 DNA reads TGTGCCAGCAGCCAAGATTTTCCGGGACAGCCCGGCTACACCTTC. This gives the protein CASSQDFPGQPGYTF.

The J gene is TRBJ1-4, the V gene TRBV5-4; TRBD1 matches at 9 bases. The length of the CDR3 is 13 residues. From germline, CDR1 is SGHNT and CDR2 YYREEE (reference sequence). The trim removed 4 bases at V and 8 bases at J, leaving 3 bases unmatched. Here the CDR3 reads CASSGGQGEKLFF. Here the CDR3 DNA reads TGTGCCAGCAGCGGGGGACAGGGAGAAAAACTGTTTTTT. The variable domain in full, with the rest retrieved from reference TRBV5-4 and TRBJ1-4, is ETGVTQSPTHLIKTRGQQVTLRCSSQSGHNTVSWYQQALGQGPQFIFQYYREEENGRGNFPPRFSGLQFPNYSSELNVNALELDDSALYLCASSGGQGEKLFFGSGTQLSVL.

The CDR3 spells CAIRRQGDNSPLHF. The CDR3 DNA sequence: TGTGCCATCAGACGACAGGGGGATAATTCACCCCTCCACTTT. The V and J genes are TRBV10-3 and TRBJ1-6; 9 bases match TRBD1. CDR3 length equals 14 residues. V lost 6 bases, J lost 5 bases, and 2 bases stayed unmatched. Looked up from germline, CDR1 is ENHRY and CDR2 is SYGVKD.

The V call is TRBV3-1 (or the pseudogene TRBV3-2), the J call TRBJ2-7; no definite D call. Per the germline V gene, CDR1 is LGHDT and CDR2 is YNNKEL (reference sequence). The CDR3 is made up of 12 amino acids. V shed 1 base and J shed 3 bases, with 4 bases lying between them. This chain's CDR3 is CASSQAFYEQYF. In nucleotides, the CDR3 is TGTGCCAGCAGCCAAGCTTTCTACGAGCAGTACTTC.

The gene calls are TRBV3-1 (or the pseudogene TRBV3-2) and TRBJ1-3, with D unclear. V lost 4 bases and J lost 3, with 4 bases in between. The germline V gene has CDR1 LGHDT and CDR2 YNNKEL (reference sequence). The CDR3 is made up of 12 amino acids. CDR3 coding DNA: TGTGCCAGCAGCCCTAATGGAAACACCATATATTTT. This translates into CASSPNGNTIYF.

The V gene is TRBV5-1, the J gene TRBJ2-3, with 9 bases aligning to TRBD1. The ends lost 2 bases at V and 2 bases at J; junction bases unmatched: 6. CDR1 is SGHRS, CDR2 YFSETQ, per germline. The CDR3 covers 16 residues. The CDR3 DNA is TGCGCCAGCAGCTTAACAGGGGGCGCGCTCACAGATACGCAGTATTTT. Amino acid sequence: CASSLTGGALTDTQYF.

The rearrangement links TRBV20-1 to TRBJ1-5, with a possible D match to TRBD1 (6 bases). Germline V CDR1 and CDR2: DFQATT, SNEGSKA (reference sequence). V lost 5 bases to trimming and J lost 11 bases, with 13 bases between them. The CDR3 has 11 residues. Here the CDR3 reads CSASVGDTQHF. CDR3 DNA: TGCAGTGCTTCCGTAGGGGACACCCAGCATTTT.

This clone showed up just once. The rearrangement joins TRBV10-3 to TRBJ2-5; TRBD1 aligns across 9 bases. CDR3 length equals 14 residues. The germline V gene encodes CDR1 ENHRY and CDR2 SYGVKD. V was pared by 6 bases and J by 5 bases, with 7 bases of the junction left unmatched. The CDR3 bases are TGTGCCATCAGGGGGGACAGGGTATGGGAGACCCAGTACTTC. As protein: CAIRGDRVWETQYF.

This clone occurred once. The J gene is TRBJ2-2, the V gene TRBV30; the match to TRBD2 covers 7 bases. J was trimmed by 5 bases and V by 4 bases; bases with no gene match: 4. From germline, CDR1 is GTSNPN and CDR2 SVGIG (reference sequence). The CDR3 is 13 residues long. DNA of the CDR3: TGTGCCTGGAAAAGGGGAGGGACCGGGGAGCTGTTTTTT. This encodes CAWKRGGTGELFF.

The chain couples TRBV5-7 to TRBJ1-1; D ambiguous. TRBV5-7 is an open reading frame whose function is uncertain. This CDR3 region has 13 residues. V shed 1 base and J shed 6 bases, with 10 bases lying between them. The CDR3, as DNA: TGTGCCAGCAGCTTGAGAGGGAGCTCTGAAGCTTTCTTT. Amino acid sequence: CASSLRGSSEAFF.

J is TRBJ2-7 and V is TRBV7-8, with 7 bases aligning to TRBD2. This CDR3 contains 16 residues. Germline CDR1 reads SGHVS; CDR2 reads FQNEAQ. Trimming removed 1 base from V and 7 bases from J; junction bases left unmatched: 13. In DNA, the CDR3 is TGTGCCAGCAGCTTAGTGATGGCGGGAGCAGCGGCGGAGCAGTACTTC. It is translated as CASSLVMAGAAAEQYF.

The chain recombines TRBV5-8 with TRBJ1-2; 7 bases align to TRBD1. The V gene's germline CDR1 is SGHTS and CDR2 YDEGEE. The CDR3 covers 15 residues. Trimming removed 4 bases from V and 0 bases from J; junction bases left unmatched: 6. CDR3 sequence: CASSKGTAANYGYTF. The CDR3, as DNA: TGTGCCAGCAGCAAAGGGACAGCCGCTAACTATGGCTACACCTTC.

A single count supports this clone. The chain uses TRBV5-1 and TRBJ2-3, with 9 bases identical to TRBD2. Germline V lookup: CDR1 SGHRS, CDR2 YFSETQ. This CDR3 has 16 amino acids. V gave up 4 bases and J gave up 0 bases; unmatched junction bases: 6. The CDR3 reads CASSPVAGVSTDTQYF. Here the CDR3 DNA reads TGCGCCAGCAGCCCTGTAGCGGGAGTAAGCACAGATACGCAGTATTTT.

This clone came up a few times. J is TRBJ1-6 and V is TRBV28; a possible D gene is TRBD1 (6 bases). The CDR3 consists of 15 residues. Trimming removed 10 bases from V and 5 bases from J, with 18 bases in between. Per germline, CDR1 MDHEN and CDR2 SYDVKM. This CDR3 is CATTWQGIDNSPLHF. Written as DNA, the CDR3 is TGTGCCACTACGTGGCAGGGGATTGATAATTCACCCCTCCACTTT.

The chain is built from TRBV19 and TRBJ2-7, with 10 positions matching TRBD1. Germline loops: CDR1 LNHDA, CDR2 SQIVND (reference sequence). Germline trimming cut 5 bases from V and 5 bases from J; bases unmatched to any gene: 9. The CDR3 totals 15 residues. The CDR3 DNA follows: TGTGCCAGTAGTCCCACCCGGGACAGGGGCCACGAGCAGTACTTC. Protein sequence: CASSPTRDRGHEQYF.

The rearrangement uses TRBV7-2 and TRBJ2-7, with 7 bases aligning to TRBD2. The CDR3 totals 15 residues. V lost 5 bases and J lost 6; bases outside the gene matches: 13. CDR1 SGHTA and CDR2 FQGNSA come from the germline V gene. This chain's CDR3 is CASSASGLGAGEQYF. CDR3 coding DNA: TGTGCCAGCAGCGCGAGTGGACTAGGGGCGGGCGAGCAGTACTTC. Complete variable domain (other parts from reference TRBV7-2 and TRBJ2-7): GAGVSQSPSNKVTEKGKDVELRCDPISGHTALYWYRQSLGQGLEFLIYFQGNSAPDKSGLPSDRFSAERTGGSVSTLTIQRTQQEDSAVYLCASSASGLGAGEQYFGPGTRLTVT.

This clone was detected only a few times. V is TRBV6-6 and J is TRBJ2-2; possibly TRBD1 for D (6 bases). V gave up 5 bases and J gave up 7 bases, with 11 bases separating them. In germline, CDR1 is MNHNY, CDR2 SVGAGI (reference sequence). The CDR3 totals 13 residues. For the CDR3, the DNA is TGTGCCAGCAGTCCGAGGGGGAACGGGGAGCTGTTTTTT. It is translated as CASSPRGNGELFF.

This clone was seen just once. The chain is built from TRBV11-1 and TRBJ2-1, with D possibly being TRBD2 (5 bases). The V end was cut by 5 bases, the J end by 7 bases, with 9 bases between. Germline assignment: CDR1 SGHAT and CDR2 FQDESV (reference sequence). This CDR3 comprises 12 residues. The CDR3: CASSPEGNEQFF. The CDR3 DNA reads TGTGCCAGCAGCCCCGAGGGAAATGAGCAGTTCTTC.

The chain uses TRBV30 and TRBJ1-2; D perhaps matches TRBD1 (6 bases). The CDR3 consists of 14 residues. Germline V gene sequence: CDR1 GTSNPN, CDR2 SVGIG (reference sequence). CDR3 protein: CAMEYRDNYYGYTF. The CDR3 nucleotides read TGTGCAATGGAGTACCGGGACAACTACTATGGCTACACCTTC.

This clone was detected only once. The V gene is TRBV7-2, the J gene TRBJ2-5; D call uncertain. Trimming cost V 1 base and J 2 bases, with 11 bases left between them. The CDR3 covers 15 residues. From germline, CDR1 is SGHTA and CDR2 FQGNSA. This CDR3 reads CASSLGPSRQETQYF. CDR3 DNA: TGTGCCAGCAGCTTAGGGCCCTCTAGACAAGAGACCCAGTACTTC.

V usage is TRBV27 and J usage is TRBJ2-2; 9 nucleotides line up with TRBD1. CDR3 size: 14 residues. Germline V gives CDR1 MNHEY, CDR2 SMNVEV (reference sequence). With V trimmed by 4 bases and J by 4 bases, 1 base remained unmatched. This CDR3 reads CASSSTGGTGELFF. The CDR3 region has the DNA TGTGCCAGCAGTTCGACAGGGGGCACCGGGGAGCTGTTTTTT.

CDR3 DNA: TGTGCCAGCAGCGACCGGGACAGGGCAGCCGAGCAGTACTTC. Protein sequence: CASSDRDRAAEQYF. The V call is TRBV27, the J call TRBJ2-7; 9 nucleotides align to TRBD1. The V gene's germline CDR1 is MNHEY and CDR2 SMNVEV (reference sequence). The junction had 9 bases not matched to a gene; V was cut back by 6 bases and J by 6 bases. The length of the CDR3 is 14 residues.

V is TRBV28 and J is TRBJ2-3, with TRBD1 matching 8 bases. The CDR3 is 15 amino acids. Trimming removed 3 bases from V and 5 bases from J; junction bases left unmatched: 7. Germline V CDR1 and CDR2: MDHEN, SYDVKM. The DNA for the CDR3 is TGTGCCAGCAGTTTGTCCGGGACAGGCCTAGATACGCAGTATTTT. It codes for CASSLSGTGLDTQYF.

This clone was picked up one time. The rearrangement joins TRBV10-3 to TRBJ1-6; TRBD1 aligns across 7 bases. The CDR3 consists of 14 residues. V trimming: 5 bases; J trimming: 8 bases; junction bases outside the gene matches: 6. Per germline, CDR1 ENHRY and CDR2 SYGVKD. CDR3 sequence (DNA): TGTGCCATCAGTAGGACAGGTCCAGATTCACCCCTCCACTTT. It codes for CAISRTGPDSPLHF.

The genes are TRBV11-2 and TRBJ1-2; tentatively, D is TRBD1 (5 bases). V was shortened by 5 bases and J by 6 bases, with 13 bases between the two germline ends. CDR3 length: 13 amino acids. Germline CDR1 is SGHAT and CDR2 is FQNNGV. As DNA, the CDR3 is TGTGCCAGCAGCCCCAGGGTGAGGAATGGCTACACCTTC. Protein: CASSPRVRNGYTF. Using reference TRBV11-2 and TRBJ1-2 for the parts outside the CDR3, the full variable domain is EAGVAQSPRYKIIEKRQSVAFWCNPISGHATLYWYQQILGQGPKLLIQFQNNGVVDDSQLPKDRFSAERLKGVDSTLKIQPAKLEDSAVYLCASSPRVRNGYTFGSGTRLTVV.

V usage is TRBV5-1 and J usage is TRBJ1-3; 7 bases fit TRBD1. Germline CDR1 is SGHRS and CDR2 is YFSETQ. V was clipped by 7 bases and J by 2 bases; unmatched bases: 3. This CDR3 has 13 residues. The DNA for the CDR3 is TGCGCCAGCCGCGACAGGGCTGGAAACACCATATATTTT. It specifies CASRDRAGNTIYF.